This entry concerns a single T cell receptor (beta chain). With 3 bases clipped from V and 2 bases from J, the junction kept 15 bases outside the gene matches. The germline gives CDR1 WNHNN, CDR2 SYGVQD (reference sequence). CDR3 length equals 18 residues. In the authors' workflow: Nucleated cell number was recorded as an estimate derived from reference gene primer amplification. This table comes from immunoSEQ multiplex PCR, and its TCRdb copy is limited to in-frame clones, with some not included. Clonal size and the V and J genes are those of that table, whereas D and trimming came from the DNA. The table includes about 110,000 clones, roughly four fifths detected once. The source of the sample is a study of blood T cell repertoires in COVID-19. Study details: Samples of COVID-19 (acute and convalescent) were obtained from the United States, Italy and Spain. PBMCs, B-cell-depleted T cells, or T cells were the source of the cDNA or gDNA that made up the material.

The chain employs TRBV10-1 and TRBJ1-2; TRBD1 aligns across 7 bases. Sequenced input: peripheral blood. The source is a woman aged 60-75 years with acute or convalescent COVID-19. Written as DNA, the CDR3 is TGCGCCAGCAGTGAAGGGGTGAACCGTAGGGGGCGAAACTATGGCTACACCTTC. Protein sequence: CASSEGVNRRGRNYGYTF.